This T cell receptor (beta chain) is from a study of identifying expanded T cells in peripheral blood. Deletions cut 0 bases from V and 2 bases from J, with 9 bases between. The CDR3 is made up of 14 amino acids. Germline V gene sequence: CDR1 SGHRS, CDR2 YFSETQ. Sequencing was performed with immunoSEQ multiplex PCR; in TCRdb, only in-frame clones are kept and a portion is missing. The data hold under 90,000 clones, with around 91% observed a single time. This clonotype was obtained from a person between 18 and 69 years old in good health. The sample comprised blood. This sequence joins TRBV5-1 and TRBJ2-7; no definite D call. Here the CDR3 DNA reads TGCGCCAGCAGCTTGGTACAGAATACCTACGAGCAGTACTTC. It yields the protein CASSLVQNTYEQYF.